These 32 T cell receptor beta chains were all obtained from the same sample, sequenced in a study of T cells in Graves' hyperthyroidism and ophthalmopathy. RNA transcripts provided the source from which TCR beta CDR3 regions were amplified. Carried out on the TCR CDR3, a first-round RT-PCR used the HTBI primer set. Via MiXCR, TCRdb re-called the multiplex PCR reads, giving one row per CDR3 protein. The sample yields 530,000 or so distinct CDR3 sequences, approximately 25% seen once. Input material: blood. These receptors came from a woman aged 25 to 39 with Graves' ophthalmopathy.

Only a few counts were recorded for this clonotype. J is TRBJ1-1 and V is TRBV3-1; D ambiguous. Germline V gene data show CDR1 as LGHDT and CDR2 as YNNKEL (reference sequence). The CDR3 spans 14 residues. V was clipped by 5 bases and J by 2 bases, with 12 bases between them. CDR3 sequence: CASSTLGGNTEAFF. In DNA, the CDR3 is TGTGCCAGCAGCACGTTAGGAGGAAACACTGAAGCTTTCTTT. Full variable domain (missing parts from reference TRBV3-1 and TRBJ1-1): DTAVSQTPKYLVTQMGNDKSIKCEQNLGHDTMYWYKQDSKKFLKIMFSYNNKELIINETVPNRFSPKSPDKAHLNLHINSLELGDSAVYFCASSTLGGNTEAFFGQGTRLTVV.

The chain has TRBV12-3 or TRBV12-4 and TRBJ2-5; D is uncertain. The CDR3 is made up of 12 amino acids. The V end was cut by 3 bases, the J end by 5 bases, with 7 bases between. The CDR3 DNA reads as TGTGCCAGCAGTTTTTTATCGGAGACCCAGTACTTC. It codes for CASSFLSETQYF.

The CDR3 spells CASSLGGRIYGYTF. The CDR3 DNA sequence: TGTGCCAGCAGTTTAGGGGGACGGATCTATGGCTACACCTTC. This chain connects TRBV12-3 or TRBV12-4 to TRBJ1-2; D might be TRBD1 (5 bases). CDR3 length: 14 amino acids. Deletions cut 1 base from V and 4 bases from J, with 10 bases between.

A remark on this clonotype: Likely a read error: the CDR3 ends without its conserved phenylalanine or tryptophan. This chain connects TRBV4-1 to TRBJ1-1; no definite D call. Deletions cut 1 base from V and 5 bases from J, with 8 bases between. This CDR3 contains 13 residues. Germline CDR1 reads MGHRA; CDR2 reads YSYEKL. The chain's CDR3 is CASSQGLGTEAFV. Written as DNA, the CDR3 is TGCGCCAGCAGCCAAGGGCTGGGGACTGAAGCTTTCGTT.

This clonotype has a count of ten or more. The CDR3 nucleotides are TGTGCCAGCAGTTATCGTCGGGGGAACACTGAAGCTTTCTTT. Translating gives CASSYRRGNTEAFF. V gene TRBV6-5 combines with J gene TRBJ1-1; no clear D. The CDR3 consists of 14 residues. V was pared by 3 bases and J by 1 base, with 9 bases between. Germline V lookup: CDR1 MNHEY, CDR2 SVGAGI.

This clonotype was detected ten times or more. The chain joins TRBV27 to TRBJ2-7, with 12 bases that match TRBD2. The trim removed 7 bases at V and 2 bases at J, leaving 6 bases unmatched. The CDR3 length is 15 residues. The germline gives CDR1 MNHEY, CDR2 SMNVEV (reference sequence). CDR3 loop: CASKTSGGSTYEQYF. DNA of the CDR3: TGTGCCAGCAAAACTAGCGGGGGGTCCACCTACGAGCAGTACTTC.

This clonotype was recorded a few times. V gene TRBV6-5 combines with J gene TRBJ2-7; D unclear. The V gene lost 5 bases and the J gene lost 3 bases, with 14 bases spanning the gap. This CDR3 is 14 amino acids long. Per germline, CDR1 MNHEY and CDR2 SVGAGI. CDR3 region: CASSHTTLGYEQYF. Here the CDR3 DNA reads TGTGCCAGCAGTCACACTACCCTTGGCTACGAGCAGTACTTC.

This clonotype was seen ten or more times. The chain links TRBV4-1 to TRBJ1-3; 8 positions match TRBD1. CDR3 length: 19 residues. J lost 0 bases, V lost 4 bases, and 14 bases had no gene match. Germline CDR1 reads MGHRA; CDR2 reads YSYEKL. The CDR3 protein is CASSLTGTGFRTSGNTIYF. CDR3 in DNA: TGCGCCAGCAGCCTAACCGGGACAGGATTTCGAACCTCTGGAAACACCATATATTTT.

This sequence joins TRBV7-8 and TRBJ2-2; D not certain. V lost 2 bases to trimming and J lost 1 base, with 8 bases between them. Germline V CDR1 and CDR2: SGHVS, FQNEAQ. This CDR3 contains 15 residues. The CDR3 nucleotides are TGTGCCAGCAGCTTAATTCTTGGGAACACCGGGGAGCTGTTTTTT. Its protein is CASSLILGNTGELFF.

This clonotype has more than one count but fewer than ten. The rearrangement joins TRBV15 to TRBJ1-1; TRBD1 matches 10 bases. The ends lost 4 bases at V and 7 bases at J; junction bases unmatched: 12. This CDR3 has 16 residues. The germline gives CDR1 LNHNV, CDR2 YYDKDF (reference sequence). The CDR3 sequence: CATSTANDRGLGEAFF. Written as DNA, the CDR3 is TGTGCCACCAGCACCGCTAACGACAGGGGGCTTGGTGAAGCTTTCTTT.

The chain is built from TRBV7-8 and TRBJ2-7, with D possibly matching TRBD2 (6 bases). The CDR3 extends over 15 amino acids. Germline V gives CDR1 SGHVS, CDR2 FQNEAQ. Trimming stripped 1 base from V and 3 bases from J, with 13 bases between. The CDR3 protein is CASSLVRTGVYEQYF. CDR3 nucleotides: TGTGCCAGCAGCTTAGTCCGGACGGGAGTCTACGAGCAGTACTTC.

The rearrangement joins TRBV5-6 to TRBJ1-1; 9 bases map to TRBD1. The CDR3 extends over 16 amino acids. Germline-derived CDR1 and CDR2 are SGHDT and YYEEEE. J was trimmed by 4 bases and V by 3 bases; bases with no gene match: 10. CDR3 in amino acids: CASSSPQGTGSTEAFF. The CDR3 region has the DNA TGTGCCAGCAGCTCCCCCCAGGGGACAGGGAGCACTGAAGCTTTCTTT.

Many counts were recorded for this clonotype. V is TRBV7-9 and J is TRBJ2-2, with D perhaps matching TRBD1 (5 bases). Germline assignment: CDR1 SEHNR and CDR2 FQNEAQ (reference sequence). Trimming cost V 5 bases and J 3 bases, with 13 bases left between them. The CDR3 runs to 15 residues. CDR3 DNA sequence: TGTGCCAGCAGCGGACGGACACAAGACACCGGGGAGCTGTTTTTT. It translates to CASSGRTQDTGELFF.

There are a few counts of this clonotype. The gene calls are TRBV13 and TRBJ1-2; possibly TRBD1 for D (6 bases). CDR1 is PRHDT, CDR2 FYEKMQ, per germline (reference sequence). V was shortened by 2 bases and J by 6 bases, with 13 bases between the two germline ends. The CDR3 extends over 14 amino acids. Written as DNA, the CDR3 is TGTGCCAGCAGCTTATTCCCAGGGGAGGATGGCTACACCTTC. Encoded protein: CASSLFPGEDGYTF.

This clonotype was counted many times. The gene calls are TRBV6-1 and TRBJ2-7; weak D call: TRBD2 (5 bases). This CDR3 spans 14 amino acids. The germline CDR1 and CDR2 sequences are MNHNS and SASEGT. V lost 3 bases and J lost 2, with 11 bases in between. CDR3 bases: TGTGCCAGCAGTGATCAAGGGAGTGCCTACGAGCAGTACTTC. It yields the protein CASSDQGSAYEQYF.

The V call is TRBV28, the J call TRBJ1-5, with unresolved D. Trimming took off 4 bases at V and 6 bases at J, with 7 bases between the two ends. The CDR3 is 12 residues long. The germline V gene has CDR1 MDHEN and CDR2 SYDVKM. The CDR3 bases are TGTGCCAGCAGTTCGGTGAGTCAGCCCCAGCATTTT. As protein: CASSSVSQPQHF.

The table lists this clonotype with many counts. The V call is TRBV28, the J call TRBJ2-7, with D possibly being TRBD1 (5 bases). Trimming took 5 bases from V and 1 from J, leaving 21 bases between them. This CDR3 has 17 residues. Germline CDR1 is MDHEN and CDR2 is SYDVKM. CDR3 DNA sequence: TGTGCCAGCAGTGGATCCCAAGGAAGAGACAGATCCTACGAGCAGTACTTC. This translates into CASSGSQGRDRSYEQYF. The variable domain in full, with the rest retrieved from reference TRBV28 and TRBJ2-7, is DVKVTQSSRYLVKRTGEKVFLECVQDMDHENMFWYRQDPGLGLRLIYFSYDVKMKEKGDIPEGYSVSREKKERFSLILESASTNQTSMYLCASSGSQGRDRSYEQYFGPGTRLTVT.

In its sample, this clonotype was seen many times. The chain is built from TRBV29-1 and TRBJ1-1; D is ambiguous. The CDR3 consists of 14 residues. V was shortened by 0 bases and J by 1 base, with 9 bases between the two germline ends. Germline CDR1 and CDR2: SQVTM and ANQGSEA. CDR3 loop: CSVEDPAGNTEAFF. CDR3 DNA: TGCAGCGTTGAAGATCCCGCGGGGAACACTGAAGCTTTCTTT.

This clonotype showed up many times. This chain joins TRBV20-1 and TRBJ1-1; tentatively, D is TRBD1 (5 bases). The V and J ends lost 4 bases and 1 base respectively, with 10 bases between them. The CDR3 sequence is 13 residues long. Germline CDR1 DFQATT, CDR2 SNEGSKA (reference sequence). In nucleotides, the CDR3 is TGCAGTGCTATCGGGGCAGGGAACACTGAAGCTTTCTTT. Translated: CSAIGAGNTEAFF.

The gene calls are TRBV12-3 or TRBV12-4 and TRBJ2-1, with 13 nucleotides matching TRBD2. The CDR3 extends over 15 amino acids. V shed 5 bases, J shed 7 bases, and the junction held 5 bases outside the gene matches. The CDR3 reads CASSSGGLAGNEQFF. DNA of the CDR3: TGTGCCAGCAGTAGTGGGGGACTAGCGGGGAATGAGCAGTTCTTC.

This clonotype was counted at least ten times. The chain has TRBV10-3 and TRBJ1-2, with D possibly matching TRBD1 (6 bases). The germline V gene has CDR1 ENHRY and CDR2 SYGVKD. There are 13 residues in the CDR3. The V gene lost 5 bases and the J gene lost 5 bases, with 12 bases spanning the gap. The CDR3 is CAISQGSDYGYTF. The CDR3 DNA is TGTGCCATCAGTCAGGGGTCTGATTATGGCTACACCTTC.

This rearrangement joins TRBV5-1 to TRBJ1-1; 8 nucleotides align to TRBD1. V lost 2 bases and J lost 4; bases outside the gene matches: 7. The CDR3 has 15 amino acids. The germline gives CDR1 SGHRS, CDR2 YFSETQ. The CDR3 nucleotides read TGCGCCAGCAGCTTCAGGGGGCCCTCGGGCACTGAAGCTTTCTTT. Amino acids: CASSFRGPSGTEAFF.

This clonotype was seen ten or more times. V usage is TRBV11-2 and J usage is TRBJ2-3, with D unresolved. Germline V gene lookup returns CDR1 SGHAT and CDR2 FQNNGV. Trimming left V 4 bases short and J 6 bases short, with 8 bases between. The CDR3 length is 12 residues. The CDR3 DNA reads as TGTGCCAGCAGCTATCGGTTGGATACGCAGTATTTT. Its translation: CASSYRLDTQYF.

This clonotype was found many times. J is TRBJ1-2 and V is TRBV7-9; D call uncertain. Germline V gene data show CDR1 as SEHNR and CDR2 as FQNEAQ (reference sequence). V lost 2 bases, J lost 5 bases, and 9 bases lay in between. CDR3 length equals 13 residues. The CDR3 here is CASSLISQYGYTF. CDR3 nucleotides: TGTGCCAGCAGCTTAATAAGTCAGTATGGCTACACCTTC.

This clonotype was detected ten times or more. The gene calls are TRBV7-8 and TRBJ1-6, with D tentatively TRBD1 (6 bases). The CDR3 has 14 amino acids. The germline V gene has CDR1 SGHVS and CDR2 FQNEAQ. With 5 bases removed from V and 6 bases from J, the gap between germline ends came to 11 bases. CDR3 DNA sequence: TGTGCCAGCAGCGAGGGGGTCAGTAATTCACCCCTCCACTTT. It is translated as CASSEGVSNSPLHF.

This clonotype was found many times. The chain joins TRBV5-1 to TRBJ1-2; the D is unclear. Germline V CDR1 and CDR2: SGHRS, YFSETQ. The CDR3 extends over 14 amino acids. Trimming pared 1 base from V and 0 bases from J, leaving 7 bases between. CDR3 in DNA: TGCGCCAGCAGCTTGTCCCCTGCTAACTATGGCTACACCTTC. Translation gives CASSLSPANYGYTF.

This clonotype was seen at least ten times. The chain has TRBV20-1 and TRBJ1-3, with unresolved D. The CDR3 extends over 12 amino acids. CDR1 and CDR2 from the germline V gene are DFQATT and SNEGSKA (reference sequence). V lost 5 bases and J 0 bases, leaving 5 bases between the germline ends. CDR3 loop: CSARSSGNTIYF. The CDR3, as DNA: TGCAGTGCTCGTAGCTCTGGAAACACCATATATTTT.

The V gene is TRBV7-2, the J gene TRBJ1-2, with unresolved D. CDR3 length equals 11 residues. The V end was cut by 0 bases, the J end by 7 bases, with 3 bases between. Germline V lookup: CDR1 SGHTA, CDR2 FQGNSA. CDR3 amino acids: CASSLAVGYTF. Here the CDR3 DNA reads TGTGCCAGCAGCTTAGCTGTTGGCTACACCTTC. The full variable domain, rest sourced from reference TRBV7-2 and TRBJ1-2, is GAGVSQSPSNKVTEKGKDVELRCDPISGHTALYWYRQSLGQGLEFLIYFQGNSAPDKSGLPSDRFSAERTGGSVSTLTIQRTQQEDSAVYLCASSLAVGYTFGSGTRLTVV.

This clonotype was detected many times. The rearrangement links TRBV11-2 to TRBJ2-5; a possible D gene is TRBD2 (6 bases). The V end lost 5 bases, the J end lost 7 bases, and 17 bases lay between the germline ends. This CDR3 comprises 14 residues. CDR1 is SGHAT, CDR2 FQNNGV, per germline. The CDR3 spells CASSQISGLGTQYF. CDR3 coding DNA: TGTGCCAGCAGCCAAATCTCGGGACTCGGGACCCAGTACTTC.

This clonotype was recorded many times. The chain uses TRBV7-9 and TRBJ2-7, with 7 bases that match TRBD2. The CDR3 loop spans 15 amino acids. CDR1 and CDR2 from the germline V gene are SEHNR and FQNEAQ (reference sequence). Trimming removed 5 bases from V and 2 bases from J; junction bases left unmatched: 9. The CDR3 here is CASSPGLVPPYEQYF. The CDR3 bases are TGTGCCAGCAGCCCCGGACTAGTTCCCCCCTACGAGCAGTACTTC.

This clonotype was seen at least ten times. The rearrangement uses TRBV20-1 and TRBJ1-1, with D perhaps TRBD1 (5 bases). V gave up 1 base and J gave up 4 bases, with 10 bases separating them. CDR1 is DFQATT, CDR2 SNEGSKA, per germline (reference sequence). The length of the CDR3 is 13 residues. CDR3 in amino acids: CSARGQPFTEAFF. CDR3 DNA: TGCAGTGCTAGAGGACAGCCTTTCACTGAAGCTTTCTTT.

The rearrangement uses TRBV6-5 and TRBJ2-7; tentatively, D is TRBD1 (5 bases). Trimming shortened V by 2 bases and J by 0 bases, and 14 bases separated the two germline ends. CDR1 MNHEY and CDR2 SVGAGI come from the germline V gene. The CDR3 extends over 16 amino acids. CDR3: CASSYALTGTSYEQYF. The CDR3, as DNA: TGTGCCAGCAGTTACGCCTTAACAGGAACCTCCTACGAGCAGTACTTC.